The 18 T cell receptor beta chains in this list originate from one sample, sequenced in a study of cytomegalovirus exposure and HLA in healthy donors. Both 60 Vbeta primers and 13 Jbeta primers went into the PCR. Sequencing was performed with immunoSEQ multiplex PCR; in TCRdb, only in-frame clones are kept and a portion is missing. The sample records about 210,000 clones, 60% to 80% being singletons. The sequenced sample consisted of PBMCs. These receptors were collected from a male donor in good health and CMV-seronegative.

The gene calls are TRBV2 and TRBJ1-1, with a tentative D call TRBD1 (5 bases). The V gene lost 3 bases and the J gene lost 4 bases, with 9 bases spanning the gap. The CDR3 length is 13 residues. The V gene's germline CDR1 is SNHLY and CDR2 FYNNEI. The CDR3 DNA reads as TGTGCCAGCAGTGAGAGCGGGACCACTGAAGCTTTCTTT. This codes for CASSESGTTEAFF. The complete variable domain, with remaining parts taken from reference TRBV2 and TRBJ1-1, reads EPEVTQTPSHQVTQMGQEVILRCVPISNHLYFYWYRQILGQKVEFLVSFYNNEISEKSEIFDDQFSVERPDGSNFTLKIRSTKLEDSAMYFCASSESGTTEAFFGQGTRLTVV.

The chain links TRBV9 to TRBJ2-7, with a possible D match to TRBD1 (6 bases). CDR3 length equals 16 residues. V lost 4 bases, J lost 4 bases, and 21 bases lay in between. Per germline, CDR1 SGDLS and CDR2 YYNGEE. CDR3 region: CASSSPMAGEIYEQYF. CDR3 coding DNA: TGTGCCAGCAGCTCCCCAATGGCAGGGGAGATTTACGAGCAGTACTTC.

CDR3 sequence: CASSYSTSQGEQYF. The CDR3 bases are TGTGCCAGCAGTTACTCGACGTCGCAGGGGGAGCAGTACTTC. J is TRBJ2-7 and V is TRBV6-5; possibly TRBD1 for D (6 bases). The CDR3 covers 14 residues. Germline V gene data show CDR1 as MNHEY and CDR2 as SVGAGI. The ends were cut back, 0 bases at V and 7 bases at J, with 13 bases in the middle.

This clone has a handful of counts. This sequence joins TRBV9 and TRBJ1-2, with D possibly TRBD1 on 6 matching bases. Germline lookup yields CDR1 SGDLS and CDR2 YYNGEE. Trimming took 3 bases from V and 6 from J, leaving 12 bases between them. This CDR3 has 13 residues. The chain's CDR3 is CASSAWQGNGYTF. CDR3 nucleotide sequence: TGTGCCAGCAGCGCGTGGCAGGGGAATGGCTACACCTTC.

This clone was observed once. The genes are TRBV5-6 and TRBJ2-5, with 7 positions matching TRBD1. The CDR3 runs 14 residues. Germline-derived CDR1 and CDR2 are SGHDT and YYEEEE. V shed 4 bases and J 5 bases; nucleotides not matched to a gene: 8. The CDR3: CASSPEGAGETQYF. The CDR3 coding sequence is TGTGCCAGCAGCCCTGAGGGGGCGGGCGAGACCCAGTACTTC. The entire variable domain, with the rest obtained from reference TRBV5-6 and TRBJ2-5, is as follows: DAGVTQSPTHLIKTRGQQVTLRCSPKSGHDTVSWYQQALGQGPQFIFQYYEEEERQRGNFPDRFSGHQFPNYSSELNVNALLLGDSALYLCASSPEGAGETQYFGPGTRLLVL.

CDR3 region: CASSPLMGGASYEQYF. As DNA, the CDR3 is TGTGCCAGCTCACCACTTATGGGGGGAGCGTCCTACGAGCAGTACTTC. The chain is built from TRBV18 and TRBJ2-7, with a tentative D call TRBD2 (6 bases). Trimming cost V 1 base and J 1 base, with 14 bases left between them. CDR1 and CDR2 (germline): KGHSH, LQKENI. The CDR3 is 16 amino acids.

The V and J genes are TRBV20-1 and TRBJ1-2, with 7 nucleotides matching TRBD1. From germline, CDR1 is DFQATT and CDR2 SNEGSKA (reference sequence). The CDR3 consists of 11 residues. Trimming cost V 6 bases and J 8 bases; bases outside gene matches: 6. The CDR3 region is CSAEGARGYTF. The CDR3 region has the DNA TGCAGTGCGGAGGGGGCGCGGGGCTACACCTTC.

The chain joins TRBV28 to TRBJ2-3; 8 bases agree with TRBD2. CDR3 length equals 15 residues. V was pared by 3 bases and J by 4 bases, with 6 bases of the junction left unmatched. CDR1 is MDHEN and CDR2 is SYDVKM in the germline V gene. The CDR3 spells CASSLAGGAPDTQYF. The CDR3 DNA is TGTGCCAGCAGTTTGGCGGGGGGCGCCCCAGATACGCAGTATTTT.

The rearrangement joins TRBV9 to TRBJ1-2; TRBD1 is a possible D gene (5 bases). The V gene lost 3 bases and the J gene lost 0 bases, with 12 bases spanning the gap. This CDR3 has 15 amino acids. Looked up from germline, CDR1 is SGDLS and CDR2 is YYNGEE. The CDR3 is CASSEGPGANYGYTF. CDR3 DNA: TGTGCCAGCAGCGAGGGGCCAGGAGCTAACTATGGCTACACCTTC.

The rearrangement joins TRBV6-1 to TRBJ1-3; no reliable D call. The length of the CDR3 is 14 residues. V was trimmed by 4 bases and J by 0 bases, leaving 7 bases between them. Germline V gives CDR1 MNHNS, CDR2 SASEGT. The CDR3 DNA reads TGTGCCAGCAGTGCGGAGAACTCTGGAAACACCATATATTTT. It codes for CASSAENSGNTIYF.

With respect to this clone: The same CDR3 can be traced to other DNA sequences in this sample. The DNA of the CDR3 is TGTGCCAGCAGTCTAGCGGGGGGTTACAATGAGCAGTTCTTC. Translating it yields CASSLAGGYNEQFF. This chain links TRBV28 with TRBJ2-1; 11 bases match TRBD2. Germline CDR1 is MDHEN and CDR2 is SYDVKM. CDR3 size: 14 residues. With V trimmed by 5 bases and J by 4 bases, 1 base remained unmatched.

The chain couples TRBV9 to TRBJ2-7, with 7 nucleotides matching TRBD2. The V and J ends lost 0 bases and 3 bases, in that order; junction bases with no gene match: 9. The germline gives CDR1 SGDLS, CDR2 YYNGEE. CDR3 size: 16 residues. Here the CDR3 DNA reads TGTGCCAGCAGCGTAGGGGCGGCGGGAGTAGTCTACGAGCAGTACTTC. Translation: CASSVGAAGVVYEQYF.

The chain employs TRBV5-6 and TRBJ1-1; D possibly corresponds to TRBD1 (6 bases). Trimming left V 2 bases short and J 5 bases short, with 13 bases between. The CDR3 is 14 residues long. Germline V gene sequence: CDR1 SGHDT, CDR2 YYEEEE. The CDR3 is CASSFGAGATEAFF. CDR3 nucleotide sequence: TGTGCCAGCAGCTTCGGGGCAGGGGCTACTGAAGCTTTCTTT.

As regards this clone: Relative to the germline gene, one junction end is altered; a read error may explain this. The rearrangement links TRBV5-4 to TRBJ2-7, with D tentatively TRBD1 (6 bases). The CDR3 length is 14 residues. Germline CDR1 SGHNT, CDR2 YYREEE (reference sequence). The CDR3 loop reads CASSPQGQTYGQYF. The DNA of the CDR3 is TGTGCCAGCAGCCCACAAGGACAGACCTACGGGCAGTACTTC.

The CDR3 sequence: CASSPTGTPGRNQPQHF. CDR3 DNA: TGTGCCAGCAGCCCCACCGGGACCCCCGGGAGGAATCAGCCCCAGCATTTT. The chain links TRBV7-9 to TRBJ1-5, with a possible D match to TRBD1 (5 bases). The CDR3 has 17 residues. Trimming took off 5 bases at V and 4 bases at J, with 21 bases between the two ends. CDR1 is SEHNR and CDR2 is FQNEAQ in the germline V gene (reference sequence). The full variable domain, its missing parts supplied by reference TRBV7-9 and TRBJ1-5, is DTGVSQNPRHKITKRGQNVTFRCDPISEHNRLYWYRQTLGQGPEFLTYFQNEAQLEKSRLLSDRFSAERPKGSFSTLEIQRTEQGDSAMYLCASSPTGTPGRNQPQHFGDGTRLSIL.

The chain links TRBV30 to TRBJ1-1, with a possible D match to TRBD1 (5 bases). The germline V gene has CDR1 GTSNPN and CDR2 SVGIG (reference sequence). This CDR3 is built from 13 residues. Between the trimmed V and J ends, which lost 0 bases and 4 bases, there was a span of 9 bases. The CDR3 is CAWSVGGATEAFF. CDR3 in DNA: TGTGCCTGGAGTGTAGGCGGGGCCACTGAAGCTTTCTTT.

The V call is TRBV27, the J call TRBJ1-3, with D perhaps TRBD1 (6 bases). Germline CDR1 MNHEY, CDR2 SMNVEV (reference sequence). The CDR3 has 13 residues. Trimming cost V 8 bases and J 2 bases, with 10 bases left between them. The CDR3 nucleotides read TGTGCCAGCCAAGGGACACCTGGAAACACCATATATTTT. Translation gives CASQGTPGNTIYF.

In its sample, this clone was seen a few times. The chain couples TRBV6-5 to TRBJ2-6; D is ambiguous. Trimming removed 6 bases from V and 1 base from J, with 7 bases in between. Germline CDR1 reads MNHEY; CDR2 reads SVGAGI. The CDR3 totals 14 residues. The CDR3 coding sequence is TGTGCCAGCAGGATCGGTTCTGGGGCCAACGTCCTGACTTTC. The encoded protein is CASRIGSGANVLTF.